Listed below are T cell receptor beta chains from one sample, sequenced in a study of blood T cell repertoires in COVID-19. Clones were sequenced by immunoSEQ multiplex PCR, and TCRdb holds only the in-frame ones, with some missing. The sample comprises around 130,000 clones, roughly 86% of which are singletons, and around 20% rests with the top ten. Sequencing was done on a sample of peripheral blood. These receptors all stem from a woman aged 45-65 years who had recovered from COVID-19. CDR3s include the opening cysteine and the closing phenylalanine or tryptophan. The D gene is left open where the match is weak. Clone size is given for some rows only: seen once, a few or many times, or a class if the clone is expanded.

17,-,TRBV7-2,TRBJ2-6,TRBD2,TGTGCCAGCAGTCCGACTAGCTCGAGCTCTGGGGCCAACGTCCTGACTTTC,CASSPTSSSSGANVLTF
15,-,TRBV4-1,TRBJ2-3,-,TGCGCCAGCAGCCTAACAGGGAAGAGGACAGATACGCAGTATTTT,CASSLTGKRTDTQYF
16,-,TRBV5-4,TRBJ2-3,TRBD1,TGTGCCAGCAGCTTGTATCCGGGACAGAACACAGATACGCAGTATTTT,CASSLYPGQNTDTQYF
13,-,TRBV2,TRBJ2-3,TRBD2,TGTGCCAGGGGGACTAGCGGGGCAGATACGCAGTATTTT,CARGTSGADTQYF
17,-,TRBV30,TRBJ1-4,TRBD1,TGTGCCTGGAGTTCAAACAGGGGATTCGCAACTAATGAAAAACTGTTTTTT,CAWSSNRGFATNEKLFF
15,-,TRBV12-2,TRBJ2-3,-,TGTGCAAGTCGCTTAGCGCTTGGAGGGACAGATACGCAGTATTTT,CASRLALGGTDTQYF
12,once,TRBV3-1/TRBV3-2,TRBJ2-5,TRBD2,TGTGCCAGCAGCCAACAGCGGGGGACCCAGTACTTC,CASSQQRGTQYF
14,-,TRBV7-8,TRBJ2-5,-,TGTGCCAGCAGCTTAGTGGGGGCCGCGAAGACCCAGTACTTC,CASSLVGAAKTQYF
15,-,TRBV2,TRBJ2-1,-,TGTGCCAGCTCTATCGCGGGGGCGTCTTACAATGAGCAGTTCTTC,CASSIAGASYNEQFF
13,-,TRBV7-3,TRBJ2-7,-,TGTGCCAGCAGCCCACCCGGTTACTACGAGCAGTACTTC,CASSPPGYYEQYF
13,-,TRBV29-1,TRBJ2-3,-,TGCAGCCACGGGGAGCGCAACACAGATACGCAGTATTTT,CSHGERNTDTQYF
15,few,TRBV27,TRBJ2-2,TRBD1,TGTGCCAGCAGCCGTCTCAGGGGGTCCACCGGGGAGCTGTTTTTT,CASSRLRGSTGELFF
13,-,TRBV5-1,TRBJ2-7,TRBD2,TGCGCCAGCAGCTTAGCGGGAGAGGACGAGCAGTACTTC,CASSLAGEDEQYF
14,-,TRBV15,TRBJ2-2,-,TGTGCCACCAGCGGCAGCGATAGTACCGGGGAGCTGTTTTTT,CATSGSDSTGELFF
13,-,TRBV11-2,TRBJ2-7,TRBD2,TGTGCCAGCAGCTCGGGAGGTTCGTACGAGCAGTACTTC,CASSSGGSYEQYF
17,-,TRBV25-1,TRBJ2-3,TRBD2,TGTGCCAGCAGTCTGGGACTAGCGGGTAGCAGCACAGATACGCAGTATTTT,CASSLGLAGSSTDTQYF
18,-,TRBV4-1,TRBJ1-2,TRBD1,TGCGCCAGCAGGGCTATCCGGGACAGGGGGCGGTTTAGCTATGGCTACACCTTC,CASRAIRDRGRFSYGYTF
14,-,TRBV11-3,TRBJ1-1,-,TGTGCCAGCAGCTTAGAACAGGCCGATCCTGAAGCTTTCTTT,CASSLEQADPEAFF
16,once,TRBV7-2,TRBJ1-1,-,TGTGCCAGCAGCTTATCTGGTCGGGGGAGGAGCCCTGAAGCTTTCTTT,CASSLSGRGRSPEAFF
15,-,TRBV6-5,TRBJ2-1,TRBD1,TGTGCCAGCAGTTCCCAGACAGGGGGCAGCAATGAGCAGTTCTTC,CASSSQTGGSNEQFF
15,once,TRBV7-3,TRBJ2-7,-,TGTGCCAGCAGCTTAACTCCGGGTTCTTCCTACGAGCAGTACTTC,CASSLTPGSSYEQYF
12,few,TRBV29-1,TRBJ1-2,-,TGCAGCGTACACCCCGGGGGGGGTGGCTACACCTTC,CSVHPGGGGYTF
14,-,TRBV29-1,TRBJ2-2,-,TGCAGCGTTTTTGGAGCTGCGAACACCGGGGAGCTGTTTTTT,CSVFGAANTGELFF
16,-,TRBV2,TRBJ1-3,-,TGTGCCAGCAGTGAATCTATGACTAGCTCTGGAAACACCATATATTTT,CASSESMTSSGNTIYF
13,once,TRBV24-1,TRBJ2-3,-,TGTGCCACCGGCAGTGTGGGCACAGATACGCAGTATTTT,CATGSVGTDTQYF
14,-,TRBV4-1,TRBJ2-5,TRBD2,TGCGCCAGCAGAACCAGCGGGGGGGCAGAGACCCAGTACTTC,CASRTSGGAETQYF
17,many,TRBV5-6,TRBJ2-7,TRBD2,TGTGCCAGCAGCTTGGTGGGACTAGCGGGAGGGGGCCACGAGCAGTACTTC,CASSLVGLAGGGHEQYF
11,once,TRBV20-1,TRBJ2-3,-,TGCAGTGCAAGACAAACAGATACGCAGTATTTT,CSARQTDTQYF
15,-,TRBV9,TRBJ2-1,TRBD2,TGTGCCAGCAGCGTAGGTCTAGCGGGAAACAATGAGCAGTTCTTC,CASSVGLAGNNEQFF
16,-,TRBV7-3,TRBJ2-2,TRBD1,TGTGCCAGCAGCCTGGGACAGGGGAGGAACACCGGGGAGCTGTTTTTT,CASSLGQGRNTGELFF